The T cell receptor (beta chain) under discussion was sequenced for a study of OX40 agonist ivuxolimab in advanced cancers. This clone was seen a few times. Trimming stripped 5 bases from V and 4 bases from J, with 14 bases between. CDR3 size: 13 residues. Germline assignment: CDR1 SQVTM and CDR2 ANQGSEA. The table came from immunoSEQ multiplex PCR; TCRdb's copy has only in-frame clones and leaves some out. The table shows about 67,000 clones, with 80% occurring only once. This sequence originates from an adult with an advanced solid tumor such as melanoma, head and neck, liver or kidney cancer. This chain links TRBV29-1 with TRBJ1-1; no reliable D call. The sample in question was CD4+ or CD8+ T cells sorted from blood, obtained in a trial of the OX40 agonist ivuxolimab. CDR3 nucleotides: TGCAGCGTTATCGTGGGAGTCGGCACTGAAGCTTTCTTT. Its translation is CSVIVGVGTEAFF.